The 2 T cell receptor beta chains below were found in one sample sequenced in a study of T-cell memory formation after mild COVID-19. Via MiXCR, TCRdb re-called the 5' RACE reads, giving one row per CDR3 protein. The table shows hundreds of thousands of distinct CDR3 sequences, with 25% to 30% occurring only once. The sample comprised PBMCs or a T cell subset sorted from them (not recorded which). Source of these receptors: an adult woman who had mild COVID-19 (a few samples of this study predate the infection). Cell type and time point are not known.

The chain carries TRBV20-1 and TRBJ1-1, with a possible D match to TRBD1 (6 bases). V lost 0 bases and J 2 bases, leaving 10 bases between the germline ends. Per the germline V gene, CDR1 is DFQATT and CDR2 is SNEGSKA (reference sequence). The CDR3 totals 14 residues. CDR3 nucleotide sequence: TGCAGTGCTAGAGATCAGACAGGAAACACTGAAGCTTTCTTT. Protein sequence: CSARDQTGNTEAFF.

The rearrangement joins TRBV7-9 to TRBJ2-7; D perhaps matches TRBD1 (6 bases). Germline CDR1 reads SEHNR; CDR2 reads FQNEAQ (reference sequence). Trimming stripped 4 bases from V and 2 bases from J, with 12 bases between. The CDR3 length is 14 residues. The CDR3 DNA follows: TGTGCCAGCAGCTGGGACATAGAACCCTACGAGCAGTACTTC. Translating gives CASSWDIEPYEQYF. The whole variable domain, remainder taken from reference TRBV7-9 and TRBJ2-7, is DTGVSQNPRHKITKRGQNVTFRCDPISEHNRLYWYRQTLGQGPEFLTYFQNEAQLEKSRLLSDRFSAERPKGSFSTLEIQRTEQGDSAMYLCASSWDIEPYEQYFGPGTRLTVT.